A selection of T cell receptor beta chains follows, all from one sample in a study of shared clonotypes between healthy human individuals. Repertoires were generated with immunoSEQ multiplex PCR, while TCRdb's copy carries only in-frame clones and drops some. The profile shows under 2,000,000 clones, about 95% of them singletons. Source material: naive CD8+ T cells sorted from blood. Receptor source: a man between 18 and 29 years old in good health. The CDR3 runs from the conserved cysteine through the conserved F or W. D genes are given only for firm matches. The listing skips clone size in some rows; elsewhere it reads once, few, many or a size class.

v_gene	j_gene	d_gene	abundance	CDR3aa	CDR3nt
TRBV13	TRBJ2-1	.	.	CASSLGEQGRYNEQFF	TGTGCCAGCAGCTTAGGCGAACAGGGCCGATACAATGAGCAGTTCTTC
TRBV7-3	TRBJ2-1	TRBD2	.	CASSPEIGGGAGGFGEQFF	TGTGCCAGCAGCCCCGAAATAGGTGGTGGAGCGGGGGGGTTCGGTGAGCAGTTCTTC
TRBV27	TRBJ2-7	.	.	CASSLVGRIYEQYF	TGTGCCAGCAGTTTAGTCGGGAGAATCTACGAGCAGTACTTC
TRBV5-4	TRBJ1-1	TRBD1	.	CASSFQGATEAFF	TGTGCCAGCAGCTTTCAGGGGGCGACTGAAGCTTTCTTT
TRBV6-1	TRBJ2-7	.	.	CASSWRTGTYEQYF	TGTGCCAGCAGCTGGAGGACTGGGACCTACGAGCAGTACTTC
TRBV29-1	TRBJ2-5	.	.	CSVVDPATLETQYF	TGCAGCGTTGTAGACCCAGCTACGTTAGAGACCCAGTACTTC
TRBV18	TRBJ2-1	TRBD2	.	CASSPLAGASYNEQFF	TGTGCCAGCTCACCGCTAGCGGGAGCCTCCTACAATGAGCAGTTCTTC
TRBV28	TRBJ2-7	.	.	CASRSSGGVNYEQYF	TGTGCCAGCAGATCTTCGGGCGGGGTTAATTACGAGCAGTACTTC
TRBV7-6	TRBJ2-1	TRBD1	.	CASSPLTGTASSYNEQFF	TGTGCCAGCAGCCCATTGACAGGGACCGCTAGCTCCTACAATGAGCAGTTCTTC
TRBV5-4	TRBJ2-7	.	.	CASSLSSYEQYF	TGTGCCAGCAGCCTAAGCTCCTACGAGCAGTACTTC
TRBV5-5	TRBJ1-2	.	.	CASTEIRGGGYTF	TGTGCCAGCACCGAAATCAGGGGCGGTGGCTACACCTTC
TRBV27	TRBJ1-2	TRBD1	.	CASSSQGGGYTF	TGTGCCAGCAGTTCCCAGGGGGGAGGCTACACCTTC
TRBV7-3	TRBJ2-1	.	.	CASSLMSGNEQFF	TGTGCCAGCAGCTTAATGTCAGGCAATGAGCAGTTCTTC
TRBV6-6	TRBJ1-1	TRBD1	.	CASTAGGGDTEAFF	TGTGCCAGCACCGCAGGGGGAGGCGACACTGAAGCTTTCTTT
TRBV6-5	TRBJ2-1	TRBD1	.	CASSQDRVEQFF	TGTGCCAGCAGCCAAGACAGGGTTGAGCAGTTCTTC
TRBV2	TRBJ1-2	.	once	CASSDLSQSKNLGYTF	TGTGCCAGCAGTGACCTCTCGCAGAGTAAAAATTTAGGCTACACCTTC
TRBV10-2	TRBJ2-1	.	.	CASSESVGYNEQFF	TGCGCCAGCAGTGAGTCGGTGGGGTACAATGAGCAGTTCTTC
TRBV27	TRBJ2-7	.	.	CASRPHPGYLEQYF	TGTGCCAGCAGGCCCCACCCAGGGTATCTCGAGCAGTACTTC
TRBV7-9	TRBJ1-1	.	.	CASSSLILYRVGLNTEAFF	TGTGCCAGCAGCTCCCTTATCCTTTACAGGGTGGGGCTGAACACTGAAGCTTTCTTT
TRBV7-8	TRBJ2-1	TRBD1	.	CASSSYPNEGTGYNEQFF	TGTGCCAGCAGCTCTTACCCAAATGAGGGGACAGGCTACAATGAGCAGTTCTTC
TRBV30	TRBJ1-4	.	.	CAFTRVSAAGEKLFF	TGTGCCTTTACAAGGGTATCAGCGGCTGGTGAAAAACTGTTTTTT
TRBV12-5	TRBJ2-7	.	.	CASGNWEVRGEQYF	TGTGCTAGTGGTAATTGGGAGGTCCGAGGGGAGCAGTACTTC
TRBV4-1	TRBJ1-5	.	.	CASSQGVYQPQHF	TGCGCCAGCAGCCAGGGGGTCTATCAGCCCCAGCATTTT
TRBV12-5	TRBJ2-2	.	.	CASGRAEANTGELFF	TGTGCTAGTGGCCGTGCAGAAGCGAACACCGGGGAGCTGTTTTTT
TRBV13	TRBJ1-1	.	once	CASSPGELNTEAFF	TGTGCCAGCAGCCCCGGGGAGCTGAACACTGAAGCTTTCTTT
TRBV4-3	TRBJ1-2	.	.	CASSQEGTNYGYTF	TGCGCCAGCAGCCAAGAGGGGACTAACTATGGCTACACCTTC
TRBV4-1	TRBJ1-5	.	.	CASSQEETAISNQPQHF	TGCGCCAGCAGCCAAGAGGAAACAGCGATTAGCAATCAGCCCCAGCATTTT
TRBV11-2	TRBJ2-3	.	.	CASSYGDTDTQYF	TGTGCCAGCAGCTACGGGGATACAGATACGCAGTATTTT
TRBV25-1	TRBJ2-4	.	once	CASSEWDSLGIQYF	TGTGCCAGCAGTGAATGGGACTCACTTGGCATTCAGTACTTC
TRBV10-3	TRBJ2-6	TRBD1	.	CAISDGTGGNATGANVLTF	TGTGCCATCAGTGACGGGACAGGGGGGAATGCTACTGGGGCCAACGTCCTGACTTTC
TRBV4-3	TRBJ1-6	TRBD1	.	CASSQVPGQSNSPLHF	TGCGCCAGCAGCCAAGTACCGGGACAGAGTAATTCACCCCTCCACTTT
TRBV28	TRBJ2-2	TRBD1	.	CASSLAGQGNTGELFF	TGTGCCAGCAGTCTCGCGGGACAGGGGAACACCGGGGAGCTGTTTTTT
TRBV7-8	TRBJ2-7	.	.	CASSLVPVSYEQYF	TGTGCCAGCAGCTTAGTGCCGGTCTCCTACGAGCAGTACTTC
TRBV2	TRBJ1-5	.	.	CASSESHSSNQPQHF	TGTGCCAGCAGTGAATCGCACTCTAGCAATCAGCCCCAGCATTTT
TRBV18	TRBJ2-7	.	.	CASSPEGGVSYEQYF	TGTGCCAGCTCACCGGAAGGGGGTGTCTCCTACGAGCAGTACTTC
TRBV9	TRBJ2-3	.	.	CASRDDRSSTDTQYF	TGTGCCAGCAGAGATGACAGGTCTAGCACAGATACGCAGTATTTT
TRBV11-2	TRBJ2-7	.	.	CASSPGASYEQYF	TGTGCCAGCAGCCCGGGAGCCTCCTACGAGCAGTACTTC
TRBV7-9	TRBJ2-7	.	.	CASSPILDSYEQYF	TGTGCCAGCAGCCCTATACTCGACAGCTACGAGCAGTACTTC
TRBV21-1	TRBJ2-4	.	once	CASSKDWDRDLAKNIQYF	TGTGCCAGCAGCAAAGATTGGGACAGAGACTTAGCCAAAAACATTCAGTACTTC
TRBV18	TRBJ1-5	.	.	CASSPRTGNQHF	TGTGCCAGCTCACCCCGGACCGGGAACCAGCATTTT